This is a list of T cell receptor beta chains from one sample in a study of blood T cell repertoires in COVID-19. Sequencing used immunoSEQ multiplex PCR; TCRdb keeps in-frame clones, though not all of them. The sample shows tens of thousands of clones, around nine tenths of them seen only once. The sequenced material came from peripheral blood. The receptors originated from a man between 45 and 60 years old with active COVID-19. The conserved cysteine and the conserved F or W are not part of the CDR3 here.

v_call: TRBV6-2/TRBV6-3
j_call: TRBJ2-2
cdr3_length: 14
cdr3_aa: ASSYSSGGNTGELF

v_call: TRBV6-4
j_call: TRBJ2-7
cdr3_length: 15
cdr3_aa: ASSDSKGPDRVAEQY

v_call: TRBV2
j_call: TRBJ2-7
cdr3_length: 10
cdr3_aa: ASSVGRGDQY

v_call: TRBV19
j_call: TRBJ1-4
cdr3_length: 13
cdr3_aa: ASSEMTGGNEKLF

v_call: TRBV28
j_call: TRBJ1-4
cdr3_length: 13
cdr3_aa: ASSREGTANEKLF

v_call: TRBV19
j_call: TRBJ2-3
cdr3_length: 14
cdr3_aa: ASSIGGGWGTDTQY

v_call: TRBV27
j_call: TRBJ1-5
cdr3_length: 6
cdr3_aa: ASSLHI

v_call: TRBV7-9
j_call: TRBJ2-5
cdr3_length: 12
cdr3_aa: ASSSRLAQETQY

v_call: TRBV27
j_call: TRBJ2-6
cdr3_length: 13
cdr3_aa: ASSYGARGANVLT

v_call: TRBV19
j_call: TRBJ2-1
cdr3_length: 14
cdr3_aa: ASSLKGRGASNEQF

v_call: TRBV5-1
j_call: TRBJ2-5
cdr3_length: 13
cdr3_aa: ASSLHGTEQETQY

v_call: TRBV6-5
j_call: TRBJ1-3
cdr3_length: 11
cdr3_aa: ASQGVPRGTIY

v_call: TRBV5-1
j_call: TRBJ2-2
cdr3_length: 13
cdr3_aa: ASSLEQGITGELF

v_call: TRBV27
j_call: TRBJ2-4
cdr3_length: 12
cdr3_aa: ASSRTVEPPIQY

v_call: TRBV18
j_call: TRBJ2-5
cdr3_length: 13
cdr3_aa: ASSPSGTAQETQY

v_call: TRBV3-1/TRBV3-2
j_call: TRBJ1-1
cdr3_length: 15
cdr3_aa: ASSQGPAGGGNTEAF

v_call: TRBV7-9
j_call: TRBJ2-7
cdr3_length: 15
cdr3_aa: ASSSLGQAQWSYEQY

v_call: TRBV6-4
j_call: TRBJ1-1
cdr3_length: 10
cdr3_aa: ASSGTEGKAF

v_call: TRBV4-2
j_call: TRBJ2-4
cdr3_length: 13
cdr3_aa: ASSQEGVARNIQY

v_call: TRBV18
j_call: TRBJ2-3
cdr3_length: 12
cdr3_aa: ASSPLSRADTQY

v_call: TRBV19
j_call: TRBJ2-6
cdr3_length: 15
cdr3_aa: ASISGRGLAGANVLT

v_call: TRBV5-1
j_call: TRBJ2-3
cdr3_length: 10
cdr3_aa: ASSLTTDTQY

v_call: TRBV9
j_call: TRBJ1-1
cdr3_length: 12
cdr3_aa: ASSVVGANTEAF

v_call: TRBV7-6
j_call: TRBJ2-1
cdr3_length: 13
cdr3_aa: ASSRDRGPYNEQF

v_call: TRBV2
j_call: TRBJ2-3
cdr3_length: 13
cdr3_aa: ASMGTSGYTDTQY

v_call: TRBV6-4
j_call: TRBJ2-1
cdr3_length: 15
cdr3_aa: ASSPVGGGDPKDEQF

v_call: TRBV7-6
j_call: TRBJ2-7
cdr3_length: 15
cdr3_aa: ASSPFAGALSSYEQY

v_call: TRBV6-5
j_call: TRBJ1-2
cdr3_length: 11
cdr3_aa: ASNRGANYGYT

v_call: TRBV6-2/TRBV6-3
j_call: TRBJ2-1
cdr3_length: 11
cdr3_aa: ASSRPTSVEQF

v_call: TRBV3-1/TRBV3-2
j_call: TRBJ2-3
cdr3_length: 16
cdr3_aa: ASSQPSGETPSTDTQY

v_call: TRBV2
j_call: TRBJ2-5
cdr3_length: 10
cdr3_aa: ASTREVETQY

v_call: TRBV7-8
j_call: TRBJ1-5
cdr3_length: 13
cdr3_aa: ASSVDRRSNQPQH

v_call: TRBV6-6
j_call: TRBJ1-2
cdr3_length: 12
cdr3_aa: ASSDSGGKYGYT

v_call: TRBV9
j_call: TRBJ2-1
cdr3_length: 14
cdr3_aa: ASSVSGLAGEDEQF

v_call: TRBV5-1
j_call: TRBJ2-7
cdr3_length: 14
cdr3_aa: ASSLGGTSGSYKQY

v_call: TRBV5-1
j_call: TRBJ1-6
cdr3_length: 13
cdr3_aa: ATSPGVAGNSPLH

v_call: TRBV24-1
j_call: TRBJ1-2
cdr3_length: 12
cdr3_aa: ATSDFGANYGYT

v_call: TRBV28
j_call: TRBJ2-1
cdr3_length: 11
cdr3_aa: ASFPPRYNEQF

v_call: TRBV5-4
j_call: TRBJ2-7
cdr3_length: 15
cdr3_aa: ASSLGTPGGLSYEQY

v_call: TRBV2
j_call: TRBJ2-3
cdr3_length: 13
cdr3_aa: ASRAIAGGTDTQY

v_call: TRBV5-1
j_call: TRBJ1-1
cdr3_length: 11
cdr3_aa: ASSVGRGPEAF

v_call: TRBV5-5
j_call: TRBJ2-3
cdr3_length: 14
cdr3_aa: ASSSSGQGITDTQY

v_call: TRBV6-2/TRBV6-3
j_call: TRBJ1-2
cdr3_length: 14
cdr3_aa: ASSSETGGRSYGYT

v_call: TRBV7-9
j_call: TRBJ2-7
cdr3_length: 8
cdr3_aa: ASGSYEQY

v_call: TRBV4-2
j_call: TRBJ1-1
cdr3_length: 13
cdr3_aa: ASSLLRTGDTEAF

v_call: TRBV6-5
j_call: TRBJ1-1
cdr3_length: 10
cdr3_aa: ASSLQATEAF

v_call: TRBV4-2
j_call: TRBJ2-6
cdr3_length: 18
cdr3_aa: ASSRTLAPGEYSGANVLT

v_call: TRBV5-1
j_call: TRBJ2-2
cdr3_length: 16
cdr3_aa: ASSLRSLAELGAGELF

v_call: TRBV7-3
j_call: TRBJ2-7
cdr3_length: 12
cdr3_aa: ASSPASGSYEQY

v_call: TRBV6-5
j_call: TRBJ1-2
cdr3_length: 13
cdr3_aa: ASSRDSVEDYGYT

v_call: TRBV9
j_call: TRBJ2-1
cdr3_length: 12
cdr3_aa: ASSVSGRSDEQF

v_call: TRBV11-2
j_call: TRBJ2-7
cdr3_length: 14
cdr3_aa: ASSLMVRTGTYEQY

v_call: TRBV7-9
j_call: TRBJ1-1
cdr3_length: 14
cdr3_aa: ASSSLGAGINTEAF

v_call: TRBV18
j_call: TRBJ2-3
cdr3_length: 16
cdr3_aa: ASSPPSGRGGSSDTQY

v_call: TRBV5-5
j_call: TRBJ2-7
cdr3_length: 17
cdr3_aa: ASSLAPPGGAGNSYEQY

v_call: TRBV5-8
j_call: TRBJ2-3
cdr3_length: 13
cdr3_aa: ASSLAGTSGRTQY

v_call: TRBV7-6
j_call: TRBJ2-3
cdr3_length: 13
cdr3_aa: ASSPRWRAADTQY

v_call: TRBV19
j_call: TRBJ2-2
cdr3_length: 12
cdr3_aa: ASSTDRDRGELF